This T cell receptor beta chain came from a study of blood T cell repertoires in COVID-19. About the study: The United States, Italy and Spain supplied acute and convalescent COVID-19 samples. T cells, B-cell-depleted T cells, or PBMCs supplied cDNA or gDNA.

Per the original methods: It was from reference gene primer amplification that nucleated cell counts were estimated. The repertoire was sequenced with immunoSEQ multiplex PCR; TCRdb's copy has only in-frame clones and lacks some. That table gives V, J and clone size, and the DNA gave D and trimming. The data show around 190,000 clones, 84% seen once. This CDR3 has 17 amino acids. V shed 0 bases and J shed 2 bases, with 14 bases lying between them. Germline V CDR1 and CDR2: LGHDT, YNNKEL (reference sequence). This sequence joins TRBV3-1 (or the pseudogene TRBV3-2) and TRBJ2-1, with D perhaps TRBD2 (6 bases). The sequence was obtained from a human donor in a cohort sampled during active COVID-19. The sequenced material came from peripheral blood. CDR3 sequence reads: CASSQDPPGVPYNEQFF. In nucleotides, the CDR3 is TGTGCCAGCAGCCAAGATCCCCCGGGAGTCCCCTACAATGAGCAGTTCTTC.